The rows below give T cell receptor beta chains drawn from one sample of a study of T cells after yellow fever vaccination. In TCRdb, the 5' RACE reads were re-called with MiXCR into one record per CDR3 protein. The data contain about 200,000 distinct CDR3 sequences, approximately 3.3% of them seen just once; the ten biggest clones take up around 3.3%. The material sequenced was CD4+ T cells sorted from PBMCs, taken 10 days after the yellow fever booster vaccination. The receptors here all came from a young man who received the YFV17D yellow fever vaccine. CDR3s include the opening cysteine and the closing phenylalanine or tryptophan. A D gene is named only where the DNA matches it firmly. Clone size is stated in some rows and not others, as once, few, many or a class when expanded.

V gene	D gene	clone size	J gene	CDR3 DNA	CDR3 protein
TRBV7-8	NA	many	TRBJ1-5	TGTGCCAGCAGCTCCCAGGGTCCCAATAGCAATCAGCCCCAGCATTTT	CASSSQGPNSNQPQHF
TRBV4-1	NA	few	TRBJ2-7	TGCGCCAGCAGCCAGGGCTTAAACGGTCTCTACGAGCAGTACTTC	CASSQGLNGLYEQYF
TRBV11-1	NA	few	TRBJ1-2	TGTGCCAGCAGCCGGTTACAGGGTGGGGCTGTCGGCTACACCTTC	CASSRLQGGAVGYTF
TRBV12-3/TRBV12-4	NA	many	TRBJ1-3	TGTGCCAGCAGTTCCCCTCCCGAGGGAAACACCATATATTTT	CASSSPPEGNTIYF
TRBV5-1	NA	few	TRBJ2-5	TGCGCCACCACTAGGGGCCCCGTCCCACAAGAGACCCAGTACTTC	CATTRGPVPQETQYF
TRBV20-1	NA	few	TRBJ1-1	TGCAGTGCTAGAGTACCCAGGGGTCTGACTGAAGCTTTCTTT	CSARVPRGLTEAFF
TRBV4-2	NA	many	TRBJ2-5	TGTGCCAGCGCCTCTCAAGGGGTAGGGGAGACCCAGTACTTC	CASASQGVGETQYF
TRBV10-3	TRBD1	many	TRBJ1-5	TGTGCCATCAGTGAGTCCGGAGACAGGGTAAATCAGCCCCAGCATTTT	CAISESGDRVNQPQHF
TRBV5-6	NA	many	TRBJ2-5	TGTGCCAGCAGCTTGTTCCACCAAGAGACCCAGTACTTC	CASSLFHQETQYF
TRBV7-9	TRBD1	many	TRBJ2-3	TGTGCCAGCAGCTCTACAGGGGTATTGGATACGCAGTATTTT	CASSSTGVLDTQYF
TRBV7-9	TRBD2	many	TRBJ2-1	TGTGCCAGCAGCTCCAACCGGCTAGCGGGGGCCTACAATGAGCAGTTCTTC	CASSSNRLAGAYNEQFF
TRBV7-6	NA	few	TRBJ2-1	TGTGCCAGCAGCTTAATTTTCGGGACTCCAAGCGAGCAGTTCTTC	CASSLIFGTPSEQFF
TRBV10-3	NA	many	TRBJ2-6	TGTGCCATCAGTGAGTCCCAGTGGGCCAACGTCCTGACTTTC	CAISESQWANVLTF
TRBV7-2	NA	NA	TRBJ2-1	TGTGCCAGCAGCTTCCCAAATGGGACACCAGACAATGAGCAGTTCTTC	CASSFPNGTPDNEQFF
TRBV7-2	NA	NA	TRBJ2-7	TGTGCCAGCAGCTTTTTAGCGGTGGGCTACGAGCAGTACTTC	CASSFLAVGYEQYF
TRBV7-2	TRBD1	many	TRBJ2-7	TGTGCCAGCAGTAGGGACAGGGGCTCCTACGAGCAGTACTTC	CASSRDRGSYEQYF
TRBV27	NA	many	TRBJ1-4	TGTGCCAGCAGTTCCGGGGGAGCCGGAGGCGAAAAACTGTTTTTT	CASSSGGAGGEKLFF
TRBV3-1	TRBD2	many	TRBJ2-1	TGTGCCAGCAGCCAAGCCGGGACTAGCGGAACGGTTGAGCAGTTCTTC	CASSQAGTSGTVEQFF
TRBV18	NA	many	TRBJ1-1	TGTGCCAGCTCACCGAAGGTGGATTACACTGAAGCTTTCTTT	CASSPKVDYTEAFF
TRBV6-6	NA	NA	TRBJ2-7	TGTGCCAGCAGTTACTACGGGACACCCTCCTACGAGCAGTACTTC	CASSYYGTPSYEQYF
TRBV4-3	NA	NA	TRBJ1-6	TGCGCCAGCAGCCAAGATCACCAGGGAACTTCACCCCTCCACTTT	CASSQDHQGTSPLHF
TRBV5-4	NA	NA	TRBJ1-1	TGTGCCAGCAGCGGGGGACTTGGGAACACTGAAGCTTTCTTT	CASSGGLGNTEAFF
TRBV5-4	TRBD2	many	TRBJ2-2	TGTGCCAGCAGCCCGAGGACTAGCCTAACCGGGGAGCTGTTTTTT	CASSPRTSLTGELFF
TRBV4-2	TRBD2	many	TRBJ2-5	TGTGCCAGCAGTAGCGGACTAGCGGGGGGCCAAGAGACCCAGTACTTC	CASSSGLAGGQETQYF
TRBV3-1	NA	many	TRBJ2-5	TGTGCCAGCAGCCTTGTGGGGGCGAAGACCCAGTACTTC	CASSLVGAKTQYF
TRBV29-1	TRBD1	NA	TRBJ2-7	TGCAGCGTTGATCAGACAGGGTCACGCTACGAGCAGTACTTC	CSVDQTGSRYEQYF